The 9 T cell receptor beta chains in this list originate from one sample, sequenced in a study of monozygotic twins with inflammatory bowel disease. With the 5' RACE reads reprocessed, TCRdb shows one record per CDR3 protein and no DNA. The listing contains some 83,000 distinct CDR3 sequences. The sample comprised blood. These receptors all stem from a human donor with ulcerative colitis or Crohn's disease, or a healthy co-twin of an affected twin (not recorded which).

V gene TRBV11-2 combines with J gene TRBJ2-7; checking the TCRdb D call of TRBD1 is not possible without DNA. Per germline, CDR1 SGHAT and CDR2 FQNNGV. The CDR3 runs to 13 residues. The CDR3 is CASSQQAPYEQYF.

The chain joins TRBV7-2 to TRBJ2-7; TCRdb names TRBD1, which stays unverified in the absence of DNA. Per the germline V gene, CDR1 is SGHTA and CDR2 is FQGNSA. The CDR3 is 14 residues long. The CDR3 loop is CASSSSRGNYEQYF.

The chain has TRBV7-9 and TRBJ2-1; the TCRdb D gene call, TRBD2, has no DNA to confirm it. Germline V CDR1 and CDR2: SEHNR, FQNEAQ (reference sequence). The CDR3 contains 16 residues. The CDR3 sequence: CASSRPSGGAIYEQFF.

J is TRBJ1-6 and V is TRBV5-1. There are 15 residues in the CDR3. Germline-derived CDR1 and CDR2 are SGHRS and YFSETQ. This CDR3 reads CASSLARDNNSPLHF. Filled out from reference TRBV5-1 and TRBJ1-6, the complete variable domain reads KAGVTQTPRYLIKTRGQQVTLSCSPISGHRSVSWYQQTPGQGLQFLFEYFSETQRNKGNFPGRFSGRQFSNSRSEMNVSTLELGDSALYLCASSLARDNNSPLHFGNGTRLTVT.

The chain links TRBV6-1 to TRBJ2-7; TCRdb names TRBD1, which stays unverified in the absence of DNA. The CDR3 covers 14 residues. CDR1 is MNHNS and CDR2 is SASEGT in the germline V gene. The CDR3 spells CASSRIGPGDEQYF.

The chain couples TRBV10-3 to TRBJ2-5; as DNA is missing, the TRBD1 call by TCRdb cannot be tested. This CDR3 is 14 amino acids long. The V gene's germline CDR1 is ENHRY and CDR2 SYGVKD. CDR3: CAIRADRGGETQYF.

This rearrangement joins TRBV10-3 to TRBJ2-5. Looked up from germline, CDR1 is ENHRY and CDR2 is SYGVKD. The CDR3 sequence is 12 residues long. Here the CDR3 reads CATGPIQETQYF.

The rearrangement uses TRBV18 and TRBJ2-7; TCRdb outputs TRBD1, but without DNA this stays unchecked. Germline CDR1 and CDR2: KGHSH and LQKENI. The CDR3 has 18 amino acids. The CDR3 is CASSPLGQGAREPWEQYF.

Here the CDR3 reads CASSLRGRAEAFF. The chain recombines TRBV7-2 with TRBJ1-1. The CDR3 has 13 residues. Germline CDR1 is SGHTA and CDR2 is FQGNSA.